This T cell receptor (beta chain) was captured in a study of shared clonotypes between healthy human individuals. Sequencing was performed with immunoSEQ multiplex PCR; in TCRdb, only in-frame clones are kept and a portion is missing. Among hundreds of thousands of clones, nearly 95% were seen once, and the ten largest hold less than 25%. Germline V lookup: CDR1 SGHDN, CDR2 FVKESK. There are 16 residues in the CDR3. V lost 3 bases, J lost 7 bases, and 8 bases stayed unmatched. On this clone itself: Its antigen remains unidentified.

Positive CCR7 selection of CD45RO-negative cells yielded the naive CD8 cells, and terminally differentiated effector memory CD45RA+ cells were excluded. Study-wide points: The sharing of 4.5% to 5% of naive CD4 clonotypes was seen across several donors.

V and J are TRBV14 and TRBJ2-1, with 11 bases that match TRBD2. The TCR sequence derives from a young man in good health. The sequenced sample was naive CD8+ T cells sorted from blood. The CDR3 spells CASSHSGRVFFNEQFF. In DNA form, the CDR3 reads TGTGCCAGCAGCCATAGCGGGAGGGTTTTTTTTAATGAGCAGTTCTTC.